The following is a T cell receptor beta chain sequence with its context. Its antigen is not identified. In preparing the TRB cDNA libraries, 5' RACE with UMI labels was used. TCRdb reworked the 5' RACE reads into one entry per CDR3 protein, no DNA. The sample has 50,000 or so distinct CDR3 sequences. Phenotypically, naive CD8+ T cells corresponded to CD45RO-CCR7+CD27+CD95-. This record belongs to a study of CXCR3-negative and CXCR3-positive naive CD8 T cells. Overall study results and limits: CXCR3-positive naive cells had more hydrophobic TRB CDR3s than CXCR3-negative naive cells. Naive CXCR3-positive and CXCR3-negative cells shared TRBV-TRBJ usage; memory cells diverged.

The CDR3 contains 14 residues. Germline V lookup: CDR1 SGHRS, CDR2 YFSETQ. The origin of this receptor is a human donor in good health. Some clones in this sample may be carry-over from other donors' samples. This chain connects TRBV5-1 to TRBJ2-7; the TCRdb call, TRBD1, lacks DNA for checking. Sequencing input: naive CXCR3+ CD8+ T cells from blood. The subset denotes: CD45RO-CCR7+CD27+CD95- naive CD8+ T cells expressing CXCR3 (TNR3+). CDR3 amino acids: CASSLGAGESEQYF.